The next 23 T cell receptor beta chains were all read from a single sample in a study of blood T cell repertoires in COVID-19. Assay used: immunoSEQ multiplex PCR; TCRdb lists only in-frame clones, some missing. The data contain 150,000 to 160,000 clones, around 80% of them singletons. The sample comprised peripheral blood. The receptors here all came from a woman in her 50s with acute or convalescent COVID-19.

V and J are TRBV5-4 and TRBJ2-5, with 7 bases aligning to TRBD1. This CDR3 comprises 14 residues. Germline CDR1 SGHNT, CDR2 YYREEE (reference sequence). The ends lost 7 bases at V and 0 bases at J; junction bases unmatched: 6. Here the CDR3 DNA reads TGTGCCAGCGGAATACAGGGGCACCAAGAGACCCAGTACTTC. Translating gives CASGIQGHQETQYF.

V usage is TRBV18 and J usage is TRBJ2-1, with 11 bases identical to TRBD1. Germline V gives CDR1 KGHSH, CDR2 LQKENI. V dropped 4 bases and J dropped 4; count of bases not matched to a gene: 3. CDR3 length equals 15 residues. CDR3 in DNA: TGTGCCAGCTCACACGGACAGGGGGCTTACAATGAGCAGTTCTTC. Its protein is CASSHGQGAYNEQFF.

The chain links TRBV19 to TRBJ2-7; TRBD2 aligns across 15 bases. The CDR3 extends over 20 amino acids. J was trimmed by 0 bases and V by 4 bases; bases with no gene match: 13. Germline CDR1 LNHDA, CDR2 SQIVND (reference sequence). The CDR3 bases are TGTGCCAGTAGTACAGAAGGACTAGCGGGGGGGCCTGTGAGCTCCTACGAGCAGTACTTC. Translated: CASSTEGLAGGPVSSYEQYF.

The CDR3 region is CASSLAPSGDYEQYF. DNA for the CDR3: TGTGCCAGCAGCTTAGCGCCTAGCGGGGACTACGAGCAGTACTTC. The chain recombines TRBV7-7 with TRBJ2-7; TRBD2 matches 9 bases. The J segment lost 3 bases and the V segment lost 0 bases, leaving 3 bases of the junction unmatched. The germline V gene encodes CDR1 SSHAT and CDR2 FNYEAQ (reference sequence). This CDR3 spans 15 amino acids. Full variable domain (remainder filled in from reference TRBV7-7 and TRBJ2-7): GAGVSQSPRYKVTKRGQDVTLRCDPISSHATLYWYQQALGQGPEFLTYFNYEAQPDKSGLPSDRFSAERPEGSISTLTIQRTEQRDSAMYRCASSLAPSGDYEQYFGPGTRLTVT.

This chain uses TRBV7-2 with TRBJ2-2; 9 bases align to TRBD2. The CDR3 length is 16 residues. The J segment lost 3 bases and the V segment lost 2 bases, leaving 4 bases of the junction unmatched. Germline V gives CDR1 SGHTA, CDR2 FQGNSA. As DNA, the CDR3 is TGTGCCAGCAGCTTAAGGCGGGGGGGCGACACCGGGGAGCTGTTTTTT. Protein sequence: CASSLRRGGDTGELFF. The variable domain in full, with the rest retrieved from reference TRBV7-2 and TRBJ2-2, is GAGVSQSPSNKVTEKGKDVELRCDPISGHTALYWYRQSLGQGLEFLIYFQGNSAPDKSGLPSDRFSAERTGGSVSTLTIQRTQQEDSAVYLCASSLRRGGDTGELFFGEGSRLTVL.

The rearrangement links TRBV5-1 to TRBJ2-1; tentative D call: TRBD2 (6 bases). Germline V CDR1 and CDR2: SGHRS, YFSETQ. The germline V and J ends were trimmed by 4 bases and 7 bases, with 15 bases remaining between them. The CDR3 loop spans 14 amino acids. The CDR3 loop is CASSPGVAANEQFF. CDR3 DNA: TGCGCCAGCAGCCCCGGGGTAGCGGCTAATGAGCAGTTCTTC. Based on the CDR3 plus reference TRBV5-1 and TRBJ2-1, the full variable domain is KAGVTQTPRYLIKTRGQQVTLSCSPISGHRSVSWYQQTPGQGLQFLFEYFSETQRNKGNFPGRFSGRQFSNSRSEMNVSTLELGDSALYLCASSPGVAANEQFFGPGTRLTVL.

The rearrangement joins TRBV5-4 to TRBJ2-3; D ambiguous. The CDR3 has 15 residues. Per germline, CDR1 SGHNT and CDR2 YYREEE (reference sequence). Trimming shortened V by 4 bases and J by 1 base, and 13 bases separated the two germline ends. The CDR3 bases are TGTGCCAGCAGCCCCCCGTCAACGGGCACAGATACGCAGTATTTT. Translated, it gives CASSPPSTGTDTQYF.

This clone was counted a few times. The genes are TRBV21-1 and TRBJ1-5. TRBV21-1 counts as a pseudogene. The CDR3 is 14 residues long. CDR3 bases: TGTGCCAGCAGCAAAGACGGGGGAATCCAGCCCCAGCATTTT. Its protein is CASSKDGGIQPQHF.

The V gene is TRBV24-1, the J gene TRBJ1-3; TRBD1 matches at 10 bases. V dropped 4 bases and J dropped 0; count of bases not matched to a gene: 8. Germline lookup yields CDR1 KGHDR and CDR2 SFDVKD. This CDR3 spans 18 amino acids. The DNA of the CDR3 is TGTGCCACCAGTGACCAGACAGGGGGCCAGATCTCTGGAAACACCATATATTTT. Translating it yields CATSDQTGGQISGNTIYF.

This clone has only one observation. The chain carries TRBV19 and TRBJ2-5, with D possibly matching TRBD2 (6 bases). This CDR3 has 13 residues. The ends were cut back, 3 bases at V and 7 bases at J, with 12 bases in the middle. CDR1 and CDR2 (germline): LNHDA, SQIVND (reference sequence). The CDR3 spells CASSIGREATQYF. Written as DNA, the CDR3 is TGTGCCAGTAGTATCGGAAGGGAGGCGACCCAGTACTTC.

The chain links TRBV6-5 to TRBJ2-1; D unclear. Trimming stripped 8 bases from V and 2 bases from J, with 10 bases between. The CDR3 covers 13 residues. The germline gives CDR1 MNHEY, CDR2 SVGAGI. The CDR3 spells CASLLWPYNEQFF. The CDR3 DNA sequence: TGTGCCAGCCTCTTATGGCCCTACAATGAGCAGTTCTTC.

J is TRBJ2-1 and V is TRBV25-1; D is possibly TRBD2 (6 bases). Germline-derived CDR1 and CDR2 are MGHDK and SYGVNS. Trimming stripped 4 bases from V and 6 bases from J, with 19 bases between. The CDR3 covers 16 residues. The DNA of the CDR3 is TGTGCCAGCAGTGGGGGAGGAACAGCGATGGTCAATGAGCAGTTCTTC. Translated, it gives CASSGGGTAMVNEQFF.

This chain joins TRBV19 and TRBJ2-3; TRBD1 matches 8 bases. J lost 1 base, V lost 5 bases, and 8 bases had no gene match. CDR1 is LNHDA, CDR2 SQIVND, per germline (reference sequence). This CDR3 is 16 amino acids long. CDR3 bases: TGTGCCAGTAGTTCCCTCCCGGGACAGGGCACAGATACGCAGTATTTT. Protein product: CASSSLPGQGTDTQYF.

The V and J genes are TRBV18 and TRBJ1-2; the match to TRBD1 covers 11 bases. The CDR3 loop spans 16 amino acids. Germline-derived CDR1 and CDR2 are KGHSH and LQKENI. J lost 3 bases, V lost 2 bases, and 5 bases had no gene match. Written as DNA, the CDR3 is TGTGCCAGCTCACCATCCCGGGACAGGGGGGACTATGGCTACACCTTC. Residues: CASSPSRDRGDYGYTF.

The DNA of the CDR3 is TGTGCCAGCAGTTCATCCGGGACAGGGAAATATTGGGACACTGAAGCTTTCTTT. Its protein product is CASSSSGTGKYWDTEAFF. The V and J genes are TRBV28 and TRBJ1-1; 9 nucleotides match TRBD1. CDR3 length equals 18 residues. The V and J ends lost 4 bases and 3 bases, in that order; junction bases with no gene match: 15. Germline CDR1 reads MDHEN; CDR2 reads SYDVKM.

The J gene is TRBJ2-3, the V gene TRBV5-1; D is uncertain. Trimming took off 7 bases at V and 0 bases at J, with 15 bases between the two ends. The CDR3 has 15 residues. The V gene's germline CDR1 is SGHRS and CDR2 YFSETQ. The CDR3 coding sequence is TGCGCCAGCCACCATTGGCAGACTAGCACAGATACGCAGTATTTT. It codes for CASHHWQTSTDTQYF.

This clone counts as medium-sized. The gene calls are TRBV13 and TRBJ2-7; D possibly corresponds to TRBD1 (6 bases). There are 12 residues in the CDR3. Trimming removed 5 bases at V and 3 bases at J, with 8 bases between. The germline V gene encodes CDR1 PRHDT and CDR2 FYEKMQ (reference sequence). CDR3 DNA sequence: TGTGCCAGCAGCCAGGGGAACTACGAGCAGTACTTC. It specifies CASSQGNYEQYF. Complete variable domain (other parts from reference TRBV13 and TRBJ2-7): AAGVIQSPRHLIKEKRETATLKCYPIPRHDTVYWYQQGPGQDPQFLISFYEKMQSDKGSIPDRFSAQQFSDYHSELNMSSLELGDSALYFCASSQGNYEQYFGPGTRLTVT.

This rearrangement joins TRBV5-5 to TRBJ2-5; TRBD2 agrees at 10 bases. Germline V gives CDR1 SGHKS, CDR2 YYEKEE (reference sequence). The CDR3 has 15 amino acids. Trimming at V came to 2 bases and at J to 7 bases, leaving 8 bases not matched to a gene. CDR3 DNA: TGTGCCAGCAGCTTTATTTCTAGCGGGGGTAGGACCCAGTACTTC. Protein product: CASSFISSGGRTQYF.

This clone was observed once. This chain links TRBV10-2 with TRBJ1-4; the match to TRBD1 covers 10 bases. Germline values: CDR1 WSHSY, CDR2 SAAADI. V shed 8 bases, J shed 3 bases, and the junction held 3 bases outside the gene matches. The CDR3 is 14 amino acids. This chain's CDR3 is CASGGQGANEKLFF. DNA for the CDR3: TGCGCCAGCGGAGGACAGGGGGCTAATGAAAAACTGTTTTTT.

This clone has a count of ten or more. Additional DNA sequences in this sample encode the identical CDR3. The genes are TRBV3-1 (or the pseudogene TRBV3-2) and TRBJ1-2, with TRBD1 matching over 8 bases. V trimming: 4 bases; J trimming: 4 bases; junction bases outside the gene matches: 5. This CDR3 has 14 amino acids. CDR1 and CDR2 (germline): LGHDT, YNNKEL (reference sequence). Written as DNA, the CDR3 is TGTGCCAGCAGCCCGAGACAGGGGAGCTATGGCTACACCTTC. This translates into CASSPRQGSYGYTF.

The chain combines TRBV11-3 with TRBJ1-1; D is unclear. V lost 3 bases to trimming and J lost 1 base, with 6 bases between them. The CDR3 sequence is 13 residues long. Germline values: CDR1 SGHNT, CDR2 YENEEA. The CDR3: CASSLARNTEAFF. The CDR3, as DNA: TGTGCCAGCAGCTTGGCTCGGAACACTGAAGCTTTCTTT.

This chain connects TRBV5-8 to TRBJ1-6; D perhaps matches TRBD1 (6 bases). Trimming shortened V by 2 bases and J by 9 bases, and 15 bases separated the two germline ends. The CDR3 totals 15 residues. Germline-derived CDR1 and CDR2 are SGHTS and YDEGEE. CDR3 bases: TGTGCCAGCAGCTTTTCCAGGGGTTTAGGTTCACCCCTCCACTTT. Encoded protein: CASSFSRGLGSPLHF.

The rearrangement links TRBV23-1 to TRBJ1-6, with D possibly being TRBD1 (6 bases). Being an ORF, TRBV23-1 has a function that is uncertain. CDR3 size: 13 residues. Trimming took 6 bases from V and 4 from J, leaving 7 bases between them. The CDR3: CASRDRYNSPLHF. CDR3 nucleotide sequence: TGCGCCAGCAGAGACAGGTATAATTCACCCCTCCACTTT.